The sequence of this T cell receptor (beta chain) was determined in a study of response to subunit inactivated influenza vaccine. The CDR3 totals 17 residues. Germline-derived CDR1 and CDR2 are MGHRA and YSYEKL. Between the trimmed V and J ends, which lost 8 bases and 0 bases, there was a span of 22 bases. TCRdb itself ran the RT-PCR reads through MiXCR, one entry per CDR3 protein. This repertoire shows about 180,000 distinct CDR3 sequences, around 9.2% found once; its top ten account for under 13%. The input for sequencing was non-naive T cells sorted from PBMCs, taken on the day of vaccination. The receptor was derived from a man aged 50-59 years who received an inactivated influenza vaccine. This sequence joins TRBV4-1 and TRBJ1-1, with a tentative D call TRBD1 (5 bases). This CDR3 is CASLPSGSAGMNTEAFF. The CDR3 nucleotides are TGCGCCAGCCTACCATCAGGCAGTGCAGGGATGAACACTGAAGCTTTCTTT.